This TCR beta chain originates from a study of CD8 T cells in ankylosing spondylitis. Findings and limits, study-wide: Disease-associated clones were CD8+ and fairly uncommon in peripheral blood. Reactive arthritis synovial fluid and blood previously showed some of these motif variants. According to the report, clones linked to the disease were significantly enriched in matched synovial fluid samples taken from ankylosing spondylitis patients. Seemingly distinctive of ankylosing spondylitis blood was a TCR beta motif formed by eight highly homologous variants.

This clonotype was counted at least ten times. The antigen is not known. Libraries for TCR beta were made by quantitative 5'-RACE with molecular barcodes. MiXCR was run by TCRdb on the 5' RACE reads, yielding one entry per CDR3 protein. The table records about 840,000 distinct CDR3 sequences, 12% of them present only once. This CDR3 contains 15 residues. V was cut by 0 bases and J by 6 bases, with 15 bases left in between. CDR1 DFQATT and CDR2 SNEGSKA come from the germline V gene (reference sequence). This sequence was found in a male donor with ankylosing spondylitis. The chain joins TRBV20-1 to TRBJ2-1; maybe TRBD1 (8 bases). The sample consisted of blood, either unsorted or a sorted T cell fraction (not recorded which). The CDR3 region is CSARDSTGEGNEQFF. The CDR3, as DNA: TGCAGTGCTAGAGATTCGACAGGGGAGGGCAATGAGCAGTTCTTC.